This T cell receptor beta chain was sequenced during a study of OX40 agonist ivuxolimab in advanced cancers. Germline loops: CDR1 SGHAT, CDR2 FQNNGV. The germline V and J ends were trimmed by 1 base and 2 bases, with 12 bases remaining between them. This CDR3 has 16 residues. Produced via immunoSEQ multiplex PCR; TCRdb's table is partial and in-frame only. The sample records around 99,000 clones, around 93% being singletons. The sequence was collected from an adult with an advanced solid tumor such as melanoma, head and neck, liver or kidney cancer. The starting material was CD4+ or CD8+ T cells sorted from blood, obtained in a trial of the OX40 agonist ivuxolimab. This chain connects TRBV11-2 to TRBJ1-5, with D perhaps TRBD1 (6 bases). The CDR3 nucleotides are TGTGCCAGCAGCTTAGGGCCAGGGGTTGGCAATCAGCCCCAGCATTTT. It yields the protein CASSLGPGVGNQPQHF.